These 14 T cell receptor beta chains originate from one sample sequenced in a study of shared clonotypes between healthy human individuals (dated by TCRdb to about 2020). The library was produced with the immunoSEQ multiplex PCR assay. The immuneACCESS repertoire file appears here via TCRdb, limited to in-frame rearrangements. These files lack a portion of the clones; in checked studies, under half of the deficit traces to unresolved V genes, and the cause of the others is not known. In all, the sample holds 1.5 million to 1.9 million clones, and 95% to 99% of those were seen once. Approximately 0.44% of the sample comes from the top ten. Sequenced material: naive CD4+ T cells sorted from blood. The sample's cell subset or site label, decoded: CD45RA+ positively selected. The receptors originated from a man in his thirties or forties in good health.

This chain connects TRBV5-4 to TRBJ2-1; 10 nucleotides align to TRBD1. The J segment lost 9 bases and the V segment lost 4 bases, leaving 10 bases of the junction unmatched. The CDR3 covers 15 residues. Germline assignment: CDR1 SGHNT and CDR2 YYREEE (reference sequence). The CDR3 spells CASSERQGAKGEQFF. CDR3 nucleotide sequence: TGTGCCAGCAGCGAAAGACAGGGGGCGAAGGGTGAGCAGTTCTTC.

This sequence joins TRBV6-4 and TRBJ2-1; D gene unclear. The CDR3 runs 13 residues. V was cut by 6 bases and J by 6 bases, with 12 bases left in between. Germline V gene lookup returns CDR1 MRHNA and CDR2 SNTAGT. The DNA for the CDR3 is TGTGCCAGCAGGCTACCCCGTACCAATGAGCAGTTCTTC. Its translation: CASRLPRTNEQFF.

The CDR3 region has the DNA TGTGCCAGTAGTATAGGGGCAGGGGGTAAAGTTCAGCCCCAGCATTTT. Protein sequence: CASSIGAGGKVQPQHF. The chain has TRBV19 and TRBJ1-5, with TRBD1 matching over 7 bases. The CDR3 extends over 16 amino acids. V lost 1 base and J lost 6; bases outside the gene matches: 9. Germline values: CDR1 LNHDA, CDR2 SQIVND (reference sequence).

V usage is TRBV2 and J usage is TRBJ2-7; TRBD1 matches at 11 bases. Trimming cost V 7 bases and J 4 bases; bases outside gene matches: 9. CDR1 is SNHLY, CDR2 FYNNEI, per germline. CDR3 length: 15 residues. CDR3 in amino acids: CASNGQGAVSYEQYF. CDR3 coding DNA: TGTGCCAGCAATGGACAGGGGGCTGTGAGTTACGAGCAGTACTTC.

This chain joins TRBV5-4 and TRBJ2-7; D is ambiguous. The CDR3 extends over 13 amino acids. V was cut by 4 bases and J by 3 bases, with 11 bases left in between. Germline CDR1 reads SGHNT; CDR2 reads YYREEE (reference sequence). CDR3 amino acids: CASSPGTVYEQYF. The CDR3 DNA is TGTGCCAGCAGCCCCGGTACGGTCTACGAGCAGTACTTC. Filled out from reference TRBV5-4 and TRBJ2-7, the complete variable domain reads ETGVTQSPTHLIKTRGQQVTLRCSSQSGHNTVSWYQQALGQGPQFIFQYYREEENGRGNFPPRFSGLQFPNYSSELNVNALELDDSALYLCASSPGTVYEQYFGPGTRLTVT.

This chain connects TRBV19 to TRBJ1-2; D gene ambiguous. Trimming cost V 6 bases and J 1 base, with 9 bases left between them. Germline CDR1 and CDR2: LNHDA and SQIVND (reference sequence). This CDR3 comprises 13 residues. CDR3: CASSYSGNYGYTF. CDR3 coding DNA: TGTGCCAGTAGCTATAGCGGTAACTATGGCTACACCTTC.

CDR3 residues: CASSRGGGQGTYEQYF. CDR3 nucleotide sequence: TGTGCCAGTAGTCGCGGAGGCGGCCAGGGGACGTACGAGCAGTACTTC. This chain connects TRBV19 to TRBJ2-7, with a possible D match to TRBD1 (6 bases). The CDR3 is 16 amino acids. V dropped 5 bases and J dropped 4 bases, with 21 bases sitting between them. Germline assignment: CDR1 LNHDA and CDR2 SQIVND (reference sequence).

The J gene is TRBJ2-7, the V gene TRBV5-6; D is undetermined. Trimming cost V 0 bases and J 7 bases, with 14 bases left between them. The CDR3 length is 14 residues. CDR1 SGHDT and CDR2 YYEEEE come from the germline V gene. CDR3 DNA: TGTGCCAGCAGCTTGGGTTGGATTCAACAAGAGCAGTACTTC. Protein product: CASSLGWIQQEQYF.

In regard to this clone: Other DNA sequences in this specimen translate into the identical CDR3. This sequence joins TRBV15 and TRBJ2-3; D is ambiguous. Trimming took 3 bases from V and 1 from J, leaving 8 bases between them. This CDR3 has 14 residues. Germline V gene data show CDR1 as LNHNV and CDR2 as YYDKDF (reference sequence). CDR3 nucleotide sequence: TGTGCCACCAGCAGGGATAGAGGCACAGATACGCAGTATTTT. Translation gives CATSRDRGTDTQYF.

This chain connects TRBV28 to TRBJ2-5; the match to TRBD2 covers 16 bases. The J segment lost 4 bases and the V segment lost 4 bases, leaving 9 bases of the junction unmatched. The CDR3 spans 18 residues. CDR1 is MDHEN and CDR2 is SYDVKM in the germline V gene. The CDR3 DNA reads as TGTGCCAGCAGTTCCACCAAGGGACTAGCGGGAGGGCGAGAGACCCAGTACTTC. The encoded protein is CASSSTKGLAGGRETQYF.

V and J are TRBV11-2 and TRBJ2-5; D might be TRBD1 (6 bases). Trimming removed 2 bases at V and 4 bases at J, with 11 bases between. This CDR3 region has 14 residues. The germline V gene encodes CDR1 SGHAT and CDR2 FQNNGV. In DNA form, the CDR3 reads TGTGCCAGCAGCTTAAGACGGACAGTAGAGACCCAGTACTTC. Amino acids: CASSLRRTVETQYF.

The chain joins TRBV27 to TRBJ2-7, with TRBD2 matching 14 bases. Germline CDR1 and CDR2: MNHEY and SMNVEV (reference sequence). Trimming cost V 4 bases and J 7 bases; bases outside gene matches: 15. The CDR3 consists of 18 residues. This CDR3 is CASSSRRTSGRPKSEQYF. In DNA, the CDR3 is TGTGCCAGCAGTTCCCGGAGGACTAGCGGGAGGCCCAAGAGTGAGCAGTACTTC.

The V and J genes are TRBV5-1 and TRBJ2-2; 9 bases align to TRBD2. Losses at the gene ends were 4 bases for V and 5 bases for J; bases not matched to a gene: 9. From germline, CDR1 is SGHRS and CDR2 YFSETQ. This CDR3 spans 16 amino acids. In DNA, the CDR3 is TGCGCCAGCAGCCCCATAGCGGGAGTCCTGACCGGGGAGCTGTTTTTT. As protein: CASSPIAGVLTGELFF.

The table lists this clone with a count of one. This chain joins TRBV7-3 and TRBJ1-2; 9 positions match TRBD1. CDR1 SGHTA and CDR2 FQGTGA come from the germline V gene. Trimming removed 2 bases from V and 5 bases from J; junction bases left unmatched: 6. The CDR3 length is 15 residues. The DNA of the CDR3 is TGTGCCAGCAGCTTAGGGACAGGGATCCCTTATGGCTACACCTTC. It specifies CASSLGTGIPYGYTF.